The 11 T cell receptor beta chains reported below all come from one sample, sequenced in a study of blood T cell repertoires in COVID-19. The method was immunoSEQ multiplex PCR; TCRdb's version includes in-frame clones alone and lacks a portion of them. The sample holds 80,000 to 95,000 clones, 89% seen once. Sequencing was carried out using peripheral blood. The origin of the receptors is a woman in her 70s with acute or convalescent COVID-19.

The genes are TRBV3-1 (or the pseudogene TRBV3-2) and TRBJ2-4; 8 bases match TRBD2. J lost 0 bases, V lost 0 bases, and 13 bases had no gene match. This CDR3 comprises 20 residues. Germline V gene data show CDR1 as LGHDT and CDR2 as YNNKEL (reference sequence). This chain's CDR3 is CASSQEGPAGVPLAKNIQYF. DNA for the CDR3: TGTGCCAGCAGCCAAGAAGGGCCAGCGGGAGTCCCCTTAGCCAAAAACATTCAGTACTTC.

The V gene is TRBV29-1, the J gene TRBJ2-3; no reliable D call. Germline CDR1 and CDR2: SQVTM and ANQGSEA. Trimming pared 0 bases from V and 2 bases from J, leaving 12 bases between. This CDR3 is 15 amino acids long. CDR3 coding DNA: TGCAGCGTTGAAGACCCTCTCGGGTACACAGATACGCAGTATTTT. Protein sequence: CSVEDPLGYTDTQYF.

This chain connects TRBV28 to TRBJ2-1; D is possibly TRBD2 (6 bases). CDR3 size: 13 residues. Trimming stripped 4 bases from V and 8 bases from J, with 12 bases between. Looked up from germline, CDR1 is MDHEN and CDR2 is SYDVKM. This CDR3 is CASSSPGVHEQFF. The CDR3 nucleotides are TGTGCCAGCAGTTCCCCGGGGGTGCATGAGCAGTTCTTC.

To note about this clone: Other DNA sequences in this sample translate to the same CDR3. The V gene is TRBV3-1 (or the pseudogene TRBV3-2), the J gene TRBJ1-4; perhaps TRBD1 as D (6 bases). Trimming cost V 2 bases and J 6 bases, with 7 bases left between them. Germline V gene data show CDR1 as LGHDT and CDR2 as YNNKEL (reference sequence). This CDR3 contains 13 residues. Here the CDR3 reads CASSQPGDEKLFF. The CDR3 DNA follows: TGTGCCAGCAGCCAACCAGGGGATGAAAAACTGTTTTTT.

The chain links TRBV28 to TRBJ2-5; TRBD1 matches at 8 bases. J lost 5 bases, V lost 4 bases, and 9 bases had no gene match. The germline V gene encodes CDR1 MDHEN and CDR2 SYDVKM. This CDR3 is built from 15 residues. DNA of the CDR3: TGTGCCAGCAGTTCCCGGACAGGGAAAAGGGAGACCCAGTACTTC. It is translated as CASSSRTGKRETQYF.

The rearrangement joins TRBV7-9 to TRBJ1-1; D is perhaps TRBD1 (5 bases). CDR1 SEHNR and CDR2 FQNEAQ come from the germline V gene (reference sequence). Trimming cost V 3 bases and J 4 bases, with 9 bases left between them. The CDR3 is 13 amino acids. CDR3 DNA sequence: TGTGCCAGCAGCTTTGGCGGGGGCACTGAAGCTTTCTTT. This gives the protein CASSFGGGTEAFF.

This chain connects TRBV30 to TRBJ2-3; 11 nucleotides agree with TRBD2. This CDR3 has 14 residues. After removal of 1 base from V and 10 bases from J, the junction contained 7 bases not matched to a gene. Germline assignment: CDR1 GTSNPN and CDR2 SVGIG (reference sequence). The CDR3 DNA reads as TGTGCCTGGAGTGCAACTAGCGGGAGCCGGTCGCAGTATTTT. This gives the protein CAWSATSGSRSQYF.

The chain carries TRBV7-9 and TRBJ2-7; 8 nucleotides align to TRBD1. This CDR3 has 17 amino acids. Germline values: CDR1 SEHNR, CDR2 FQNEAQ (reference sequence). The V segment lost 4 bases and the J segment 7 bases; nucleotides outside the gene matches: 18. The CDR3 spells CASSSRTGKAMTGEQYF. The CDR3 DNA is TGTGCCAGCAGCTCCCGGACAGGGAAGGCCATGACGGGTGAGCAGTACTTC.

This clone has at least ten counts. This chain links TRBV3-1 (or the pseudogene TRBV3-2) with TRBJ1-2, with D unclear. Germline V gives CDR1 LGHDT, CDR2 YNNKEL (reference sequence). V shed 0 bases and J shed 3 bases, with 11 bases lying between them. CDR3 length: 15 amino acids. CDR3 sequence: CASSQEGRPYYGYTF. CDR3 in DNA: TGTGCCAGCAGCCAAGAGGGCAGGCCGTACTATGGCTACACCTTC.

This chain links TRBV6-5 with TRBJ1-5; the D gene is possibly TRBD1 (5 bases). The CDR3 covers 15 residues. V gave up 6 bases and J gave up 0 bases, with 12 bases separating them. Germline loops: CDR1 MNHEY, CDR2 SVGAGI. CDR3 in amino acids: CASRFTGTSNQPQHF. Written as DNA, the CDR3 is TGTGCCAGCAGGTTTACAGGAACTAGCAATCAGCCCCAGCATTTT.

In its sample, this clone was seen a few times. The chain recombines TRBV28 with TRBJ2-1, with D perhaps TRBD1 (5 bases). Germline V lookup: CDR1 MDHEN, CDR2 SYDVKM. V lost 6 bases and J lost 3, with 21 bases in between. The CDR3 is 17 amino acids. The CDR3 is CASRTLGVQSDYNEQFF. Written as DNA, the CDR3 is TGTGCCAGCAGGACGTTAGGGGTACAATCGGACTACAATGAGCAGTTCTTC.